The present T cell receptor (beta chain) was sequenced within a study of control samples from healthy donors and cancer patients. V gave up 11 bases and J gave up 2 bases, with 14 bases separating them. The CDR3 consists of 13 residues. Germline V gene sequence: CDR1 ENHRY, CDR2 SYGVKD. Clones were sequenced by immunoSEQ multiplex PCR, and TCRdb holds only the in-frame ones, with some missing. This sample has some 130,000 clones, with 89% found just once. The sequence derives from a man aged 50-60 years with head and neck cancer. The sequencing sample was made of PBMCs. The chain couples TRBV10-3 to TRBJ2-3; D possibly corresponds to TRBD1 (6 bases). CDR3 amino acids: CASYGQNTDTQYF. CDR3 DNA sequence: TGTGCCTCCTACGGACAGAACACAGATACGCAGTATTTT.